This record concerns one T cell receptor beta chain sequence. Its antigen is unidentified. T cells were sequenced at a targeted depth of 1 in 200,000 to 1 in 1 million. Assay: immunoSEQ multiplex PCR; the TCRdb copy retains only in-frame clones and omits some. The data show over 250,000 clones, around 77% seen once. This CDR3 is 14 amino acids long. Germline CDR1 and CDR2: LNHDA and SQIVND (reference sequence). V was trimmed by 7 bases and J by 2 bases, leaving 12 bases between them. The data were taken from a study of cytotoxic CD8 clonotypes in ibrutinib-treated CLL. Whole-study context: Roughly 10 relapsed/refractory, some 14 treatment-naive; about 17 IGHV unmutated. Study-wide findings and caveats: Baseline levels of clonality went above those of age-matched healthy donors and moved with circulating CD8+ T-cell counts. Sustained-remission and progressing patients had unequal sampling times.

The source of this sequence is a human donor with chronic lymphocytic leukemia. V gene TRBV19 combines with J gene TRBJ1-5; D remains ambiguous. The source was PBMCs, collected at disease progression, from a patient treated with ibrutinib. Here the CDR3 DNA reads TGTGCCAGTATCGGGGAGGTAGGCAATCAGCCCCAGCATTTT. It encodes CASIGEVGNQPQHF.